What follows describes a single TCR beta chain. This entry comes from a study of blood T cell repertoires in COVID-19. The overall study: Sites across the United States, Italy and Spain contributed samples from acute and convalescent COVID-19.

The junction had 10 bases not matched to a gene; V was cut back by 3 bases and J by 6 bases. The CDR3 extends over 17 amino acids. Germline CDR1 reads SGHDT; CDR2 reads YYEEEE. Libraries were prepared by immunoSEQ multiplex PCR; TCRdb keeps only in-frame clonotypes and omits some of them. The sample has 270,000 or so clones, roughly 89% seen once. Sequenced material: peripheral blood. This clonotype was sampled from a young woman with active or convalescent COVID-19. The chain links TRBV5-6 to TRBJ2-6; 9 bases fit TRBD1. The CDR3 loop is CASSSMGQGKTANVLTF. In nucleotides, the CDR3 is TGTGCCAGCAGCTCTATGGGACAGGGAAAAACGGCCAACGTCCTGACTTTC.